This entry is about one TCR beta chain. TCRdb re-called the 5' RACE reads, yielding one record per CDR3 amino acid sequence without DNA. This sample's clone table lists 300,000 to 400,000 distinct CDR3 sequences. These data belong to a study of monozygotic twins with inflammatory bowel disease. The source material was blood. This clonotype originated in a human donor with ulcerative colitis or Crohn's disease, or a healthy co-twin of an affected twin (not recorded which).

The CDR3 region is CASIPRKEETQYF. J is TRBJ2-5 and V is TRBV7-2. CDR3 length: 13 amino acids. CDR1 and CDR2 from the germline V gene are SGHTA and FQGNSA.